This TCR beta chain was recovered during a study of blood T cell repertoires in COVID-19. Overall study: Material from acute and convalescent COVID-19 was sourced from the United States, Italy and Spain.

Germline CDR1 is MNHNS and CDR2 is SASEGT. V gave up 2 bases and J gave up 5 bases, with 12 bases separating them. The CDR3 extends over 14 amino acids. TCRdb's copy holds only in-frame clones and misses some; the assay was immunoSEQ multiplex PCR. Among more than 200,000 clones, approximately 90% were seen once, and the ten largest hold 2% to 2.5%. The J gene is TRBJ1-1, the V gene TRBV6-1; possible D gene TRBD1, 6 bases. Sequencing input: peripheral blood. The TCR was taken from a woman aged 40 to 50 who had recovered from COVID-19. DNA for the CDR3: TGTGCCAGCAGTGAAAGGGGGGGCCGAACTGAAGCTTTCTTT. It is translated as CASSERGGRTEAFF.